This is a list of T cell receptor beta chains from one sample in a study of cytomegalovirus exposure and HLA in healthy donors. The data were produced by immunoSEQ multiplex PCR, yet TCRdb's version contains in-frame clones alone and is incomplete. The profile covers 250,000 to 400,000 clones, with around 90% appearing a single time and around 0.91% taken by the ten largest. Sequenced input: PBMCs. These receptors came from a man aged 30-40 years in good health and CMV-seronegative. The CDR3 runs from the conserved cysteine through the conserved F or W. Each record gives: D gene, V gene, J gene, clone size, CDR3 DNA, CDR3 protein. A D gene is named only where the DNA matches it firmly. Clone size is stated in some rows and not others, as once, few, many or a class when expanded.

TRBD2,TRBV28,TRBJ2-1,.,TGTGCCAGCCATGGGGCTAGCGGAACCAATGAGCAGTTCTTC,CASHGASGTNEQFF
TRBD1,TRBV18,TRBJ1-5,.,TGTGCCAGCTCTACCGGGACAGGGATTGGGAGCAATCAGCCCCAGCATTTT,CASSTGTGIGSNQPQHF
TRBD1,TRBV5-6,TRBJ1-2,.,TGTGCCAGCAGCTGGGAGACAGGGGCTATTTATGGCTACACCTTC,CASSWETGAIYGYTF
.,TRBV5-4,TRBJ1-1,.,TGTGCCAGCAGCTCAACCCCCGGCACTGAAGCTTTCTTT,CASSSTPGTEAFF
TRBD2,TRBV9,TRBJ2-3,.,TGTGCCAGCAGCGTAACTAGCGGGGGGACCCTTAGCACAGATACGCAGTATTTT,CASSVTSGGTLSTDTQYF
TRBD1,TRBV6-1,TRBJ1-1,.,TGTGCCAGCAGCTGGGACAGTAACACTGAAGCTTTCTTT,CASSWDSNTEAFF
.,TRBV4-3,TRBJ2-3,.,TGCGCCAGCAGCCACCCAGGGTACCGGTTGGCTTCCACAGATACGCAGTATTTT,CASSHPGYRLASTDTQYF
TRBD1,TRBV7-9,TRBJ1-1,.,TGTGCCAGCAGTCACCCGGGACAGGGGAAGGCTTTCTTT,CASSHPGQGKAFF
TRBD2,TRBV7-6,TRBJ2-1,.,TGTGCCAGCAGCTTTTACGGGGGGATCTCCTACAATGAGCAGTTCTTC,CASSFYGGISYNEQFF
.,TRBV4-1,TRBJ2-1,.,TGCGCCAGCAGCCCGCCTGTTGCGGGGGCTAGGTACAATGAGCAGTTCTTC,CASSPPVAGARYNEQFF
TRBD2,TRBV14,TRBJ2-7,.,TGTGCCAGCAGCCAAGGGGTACTAGCGGGGGGGACCTACGAGCAGTACTTC,CASSQGVLAGGTYEQYF
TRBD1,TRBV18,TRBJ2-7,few,TGTGCCAGCTCTCCTACCGGGACAGGGTACGAGCAGTACTTC,CASSPTGTGYEQYF
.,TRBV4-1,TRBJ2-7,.,TGCGCCAGCAGCCAAGGGGAAGGGACATCCTACTACGAGCAGTACTTC,CASSQGEGTSYYEQYF
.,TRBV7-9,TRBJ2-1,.,TGTGCCAGCAGCTTAGCGCAAGGAAGAGAGGATGAGCAGTTCTTC,CASSLAQGREDEQFF
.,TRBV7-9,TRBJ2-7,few,TGTGCCAGCAGCCCTTCTGGGGGGTACGAGCAGTACTTC,CASSPSGGYEQYF
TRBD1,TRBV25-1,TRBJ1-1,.,TGTGCCAGCAGTGAATCTTACACCGGGACAGCAAACACTGAAGCTTTCTTT,CASSESYTGTANTEAFF
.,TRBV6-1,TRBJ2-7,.,TGTGCCACCTCCCCGGCCGGGACTTCAACCTACGAGCAGTACTTC,CATSPAGTSTYEQYF
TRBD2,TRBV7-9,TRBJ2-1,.,TGTGCCAGCAGCTGGCGGGGGGGCCGGAACAATGAGCAGTTCTTC,CASSWRGGRNNEQFF
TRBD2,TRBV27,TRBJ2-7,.,TGTGCCAGCAGTTTATCGCGCCCCGGGGGGAGCTACGAGCAGTACTTC,CASSLSRPGGSYEQYF
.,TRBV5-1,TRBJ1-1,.,TGCGCCAGCAGCCCTAACGCGGGGTCGACTGAAGCTTTCTTT,CASSPNAGSTEAFF
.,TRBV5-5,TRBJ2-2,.,TGTGCCAGCAGCTTGGTGGGAGCCGGGGAGCTGTTTTTT,CASSLVGAGELFF
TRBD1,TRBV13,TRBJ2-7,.,TGTGCCAGCAGCGACAGGGCCTACGAGCAGTACTTC,CASSDRAYEQYF
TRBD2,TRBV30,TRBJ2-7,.,TGTGCCTGGAGTGTACAGGGGCCTAGCGGGGGAGCTCGTCGATACAGATCCTACGAGCAGTACTTC,CAWSVQGPSGGARRYRSYEQYF
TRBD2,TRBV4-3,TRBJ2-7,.,TGCGCCAGCAGCCAAACTAGCGGGGACCCCTCCTACGAGCAGTACTTC,CASSQTSGDPSYEQYF